This T cell receptor (beta chain) stems from a study of long-term antiretroviral therapy in people with HIV. The study, taken as a whole, reports: In HIV, the repertoires covered a tighter span of CDR3 lengths than in controls.

The CDR3 is 14 amino acids. The V end was cut by 7 bases, the J end by 8 bases, with 18 bases between. Germline V lookup: CDR1 SGHTA, CDR2 FQGNSA. This clone was found a few times. Antigen unknown. Before DNA extraction, about 0.85-10 million cryopreserved PBMC were held in the samples. Version v3.0 of the immunoSEQ assay ran at survey level. Assay: immunoSEQ multiplex PCR; the TCRdb copy retains only in-frame clones and omits some. The sample includes around 28,000 clones, over 80% of them seen just once. This sequence originates from a man aged 25-40 years with HIV. The specimen comprised unsorted PBMCs, sampled 2.7 to 2.9 years after starting antiretroviral therapy. The chain is built from TRBV7-2 and TRBJ2-1, with no clear D. In DNA form, the CDR3 reads TGTGCCAGCAAACCGGGCGGAGTCAACTATGAGCAGTTCTTC. Amino acid sequence: CASKPGGVNYEQFF.